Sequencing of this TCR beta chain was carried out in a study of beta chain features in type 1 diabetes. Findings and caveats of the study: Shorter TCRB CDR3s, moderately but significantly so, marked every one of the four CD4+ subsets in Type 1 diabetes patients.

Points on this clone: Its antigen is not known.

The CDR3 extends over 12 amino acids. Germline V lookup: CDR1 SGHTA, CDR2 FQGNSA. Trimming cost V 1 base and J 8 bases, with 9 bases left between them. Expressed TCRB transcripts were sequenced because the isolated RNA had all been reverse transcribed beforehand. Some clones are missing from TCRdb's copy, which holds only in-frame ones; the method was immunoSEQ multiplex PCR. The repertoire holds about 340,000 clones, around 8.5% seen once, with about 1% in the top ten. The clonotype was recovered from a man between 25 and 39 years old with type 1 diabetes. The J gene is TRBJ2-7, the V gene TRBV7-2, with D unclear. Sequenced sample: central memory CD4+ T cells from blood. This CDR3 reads CASSLGSGKQYF. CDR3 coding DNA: TGTGCCAGCAGCTTAGGGTCCGGAAAGCAGTACTTC. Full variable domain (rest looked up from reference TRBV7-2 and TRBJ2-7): GAGVSQSPSNKVTEKGKDVELRCDPISGHTALYWYRQSLGQGLEFLIYFQGNSAPDKSGLPSDRFSAERTGGSVSTLTIQRTQQEDSAVYLCASSLGSGKQYFGPGTRLTVT.